What follows describes a single T cell receptor (beta chain). What went into each PCR as a spike was synthetic TCR analog templates. Generated by immunoSEQ multiplex PCR, the TCRdb table keeps only in-frame clones and is missing some. Of tens of thousands of clones in the sample, approximately 84% were seen once. The CDR3 is made up of 16 amino acids. The time point was: pretreatment peripheral blood. This specimen comes from a study of PD-L1 blockade in urothelial cancer. The J gene is TRBJ2-7, the V gene TRBV21-1; TRBD2, as called in the table, went unchecked against the DNA. TRBV21-1 is a pseudogene segment. This TCR derives from a man between 60 and 75 years old with urothelial cancer. The sample here was PBMCs, taken around atezolizumab (anti-PD-L1) treatment. CDR3 region: CATRYRGVGLLYEQYF. Here the CDR3 DNA reads TGTGCCACCCGCTATCGGGGTGTAGGCCTTCTCTACGAGCAGTACTTC.